Listed here are 18 T cell receptor beta chains from one sample, sequenced in a study of long-term antiretroviral therapy in people with HIV. At survey level, the immunoSEQ assay was run in its v3.0 version. Clones were sequenced by immunoSEQ multiplex PCR, and TCRdb holds only the in-frame ones, with some missing. The data show around 13,000 clones, with approximately 80% seen just once and roughly a fifth held by the top ten. Here the sequenced sample was unsorted PBMCs, taken 0.5 years before starting antiretroviral therapy. These receptors were collected from a woman aged 40 to 49 with HIV.

This sequence joins TRBV10-3 and TRBJ1-2; 9 nucleotides line up with TRBD1. Trimming removed 0 bases from V and 1 base from J; junction bases left unmatched: 0. Germline V lookup: CDR1 ENHRY, CDR2 SYGVKD. The CDR3 has 15 amino acids. DNA of the CDR3: TGTGCCATCAGTGAGTCGGGACAGGGTAACTATGGCTACACCTTC. Translating gives CAISESGQGNYGYTF.

This clone was recorded a few times. V usage is TRBV5-6 and J usage is TRBJ1-5; D gene unclear. In germline, CDR1 is SGHDT, CDR2 YYEEEE. The CDR3 loop spans 14 amino acids. The ends were cut back, 0 bases at V and 1 base at J, with 5 bases in the middle. The CDR3: CASSLGLSNQPQHF. CDR3 in DNA: TGTGCCAGCAGCTTGGGTTTGAGCAATCAGCCCCAGCATTTT.

CDR3: CASSLYVNQPQHF. The CDR3 DNA is TGTGCCAGCAGTTTATACGTGAATCAGCCCCAGCATTTT. The chain has TRBV27 and TRBJ1-5; D is ambiguous. The CDR3 spans 13 residues. V shed 1 base and J shed 4 bases, with 5 bases lying between them. In germline, CDR1 is MNHEY, CDR2 SMNVEV (reference sequence).

The gene calls are TRBV7-8 and TRBJ2-1, with a tentative D call TRBD2 (5 bases). The CDR3 has 12 residues. Germline loops: CDR1 SGHVS, CDR2 FQNEAQ. Trimming left V 2 bases short and J 9 bases short, with 8 bases between. This CDR3 reads CASSLPGSEQFF. CDR3 DNA sequence: TGTGCCAGCAGCTTACCGGGAAGTGAGCAGTTCTTC.

This rearrangement joins TRBV5-1 to TRBJ1-1, with D hard to call. V lost 0 bases, J lost 4 bases, and 13 bases lay in between. CDR1 and CDR2 from the germline V gene are SGHRS and YFSETQ. The CDR3 sequence is 15 residues long. CDR3 in amino acids: CASSLGQAVTTEAFF. As DNA, the CDR3 is TGCGCCAGCAGCTTGGGGCAGGCGGTAACCACTGAAGCTTTCTTT. Complete variable domain (other parts from reference TRBV5-1 and TRBJ1-1): KAGVTQTPRYLIKTRGQQVTLSCSPISGHRSVSWYQQTPGQGLQFLFEYFSETQRNKGNFPGRFSGRQFSNSRSEMNVSTLELGDSALYLCASSLGQAVTTEAFFGQGTRLTVV.

The chain has TRBV2 and TRBJ2-5; D gene uncertain. The CDR3 runs 15 residues. CDR1 SNHLY and CDR2 FYNNEI come from the germline V gene. V lost 4 bases and J lost 2, with 14 bases in between. For the CDR3, the DNA is TGTGCCAGCAGTGTCACCTCTGGCCCACAAGAGACCCAGTACTTC. Residues: CASSVTSGPQETQYF.

This clone showed up just a few times. The V call is TRBV7-9, the J call TRBJ2-7; D is unclear. This CDR3 is built from 13 residues. Germline CDR1 SEHNR, CDR2 FQNEAQ (reference sequence). The V gene lost 1 base and the J gene lost 2 bases, with 6 bases spanning the gap. CDR3 in DNA: TGTGCCAGCAGCTTAGTAGGGCCCTACGAGCAGTACTTC. Its translation: CASSLVGPYEQYF.

The sample holds one count of this clone. This rearrangement joins TRBV6-6 to TRBJ1-2; TRBD1 is a possible D gene (5 bases). Between the trimmed V and J ends, which lost 7 bases and 4 bases, there was a span of 13 bases. This CDR3 has 13 residues. The germline gives CDR1 MNHNY, CDR2 SVGAGI (reference sequence). CDR3 in DNA: TGTGCCAGCAACCGACAGACCTTCTATGGCTACACCTTC. It encodes CASNRQTFYGYTF.

The count of this clone is one. The chain links TRBV30 to TRBJ1-6; D gene ambiguous. The CDR3 loop spans 13 amino acids. In germline, CDR1 is GTSNPN, CDR2 SVGIG (reference sequence). V lost 1 base, J lost 8 bases, and 9 bases lay in between. The CDR3 is CAWSAAEDSPLHF. CDR3 nucleotides: TGTGCCTGGAGTGCGGCGGAGGATTCACCCCTCCACTTT.

The V and J genes are TRBV9 and TRBJ2-7; D gene ambiguous. Germline assignment: CDR1 SGDLS and CDR2 YYNGEE. The V gene lost 4 bases and the J gene lost 7 bases, with 24 bases spanning the gap. The CDR3 is 16 amino acids. The CDR3 loop is CASSPFGTATLREQYF. The CDR3 coding sequence is TGTGCCAGCAGCCCTTTCGGTACAGCCACTTTGAGGGAGCAGTACTTC.

The chain is built from TRBV4-1 and TRBJ1-2; no clear D gene. Trimming cost V 3 bases and J 3 bases, with 11 bases left between them. Germline V gives CDR1 MGHRA, CDR2 YSYEKL. The CDR3 loop spans 14 amino acids. The CDR3 reads CASSHLGLDYGYTF. CDR3 DNA sequence: TGCGCCAGCAGCCATCTGGGTTTAGACTATGGCTACACCTTC.

The CDR3: CASSQGMNTEAFF. Here the CDR3 DNA reads TGTGCCAGCAGCCAAGGGATGAACACTGAAGCTTTCTTT. The genes are TRBV7-2 and TRBJ1-1, with D unresolved. This CDR3 region has 13 residues. Looked up from germline, CDR1 is SGHTA and CDR2 is FQGNSA. V dropped 5 bases and J dropped 0 bases, with 7 bases sitting between them.

The chain uses TRBV10-2 and TRBJ2-7; 8 positions match TRBD1. After removal of 7 bases from V and 4 bases from J, the junction contained 12 bases not matched to a gene. The CDR3 totals 15 residues. Germline CDR1 WSHSY, CDR2 SAAADI. The CDR3 DNA reads TGCGCCAGCACCCGAGCCAGGACAGGGTTGTACGAGCAGTACTTC. It encodes CASTRARTGLYEQYF.

This clone was observed a few times. V gene TRBV4-1 combines with J gene TRBJ2-7, with 7 bases fitting TRBD2. Germline lookup yields CDR1 MGHRA and CDR2 YSYEKL. V trimming: 4 bases; J trimming: 5 bases; junction bases outside the gene matches: 5. This CDR3 has 13 residues. CDR3 in amino acids: CASSRTSGHEQYF. DNA for the CDR3: TGCGCCAGCAGCCGGACTAGTGGTCACGAGCAGTACTTC.

The chain couples TRBV21-1 to TRBJ2-7; TRBD2, as called in the table, went unchecked against the DNA. TRBV21-1 is annotated as a pseudogene. The CDR3 has 16 amino acids. CDR3 DNA sequence: TGTGCCAGCGGCCGGATAACCGGGATCCGCTCCTACGAGCAGTACTTC. This codes for CASGRITGIRSYEQYF.

This chain links TRBV2 with TRBJ1-2, with D tentatively TRBD1 (6 bases). With 6 bases removed from V and 2 bases from J, the gap between germline ends came to 10 bases. The CDR3 spans 13 residues. Germline CDR1 reads SNHLY; CDR2 reads FYNNEI. CDR3 nucleotides: TGTGCCAGCAGCCGGGACATAAACTATGGCTACACCTTC. Translated, it gives CASSRDINYGYTF. The variable domain in full, completed from reference TRBV2 and TRBJ1-2, reads EPEVTQTPSHQVTQMGQEVILRCVPISNHLYFYWYRQILGQKVEFLVSFYNNEISEKSEIFDDQFSVERPDGSNFTLKIRSTKLEDSAMYFCASSRDINYGYTFGSGTRLTVV.

Only one count was recorded for this clone. The J gene is TRBJ1-2, the V gene TRBV29-1; possibly TRBD1 for D (6 bases). Germline values: CDR1 SQVTM, CDR2 ANQGSEA. CDR3 length: 14 amino acids. With 7 bases removed from V and 1 base from J, the gap between germline ends came to 16 bases. The CDR3 loop is CSAEPGELNYGYTF. As DNA, the CDR3 is TGCAGCGCCGAGCCAGGGGAACTTAACTATGGCTACACCTTC.

This sequence joins TRBV25-1 and TRBJ1-2, with no clear D. This CDR3 contains 16 residues. In germline, CDR1 is MGHDK, CDR2 SYGVNS. Trimming left V 4 bases short and J 2 bases short, with 17 bases between. The CDR3 nucleotides read TGTGCCAGCAGTGCTACCGACGGAGCAAAAAACTATGGCTACACCTTC. Its translation: CASSATDGAKNYGYTF.